The table lists the clone carrying this TCR beta chain with a few counts. Per the authors' pipeline: Researchers report that nucleated cell counts were estimated from reference gene primer amplification. Using immunoSEQ multiplex PCR, the repertoire was profiled, and TCRdb retains in-frame clones only, with some absent. Clone size and the V and J calls come from that table; the DNA yielded D and trimming. This sample has some 150,000 clones; 80% to 90% occur once, and the top ten carry 7.5% to 9.5%. Germline lookup yields CDR1 MNHEY and CDR2 SMNVEV (reference sequence). CDR3 length: 18 amino acids. V was clipped by 2 bases and J by 2 bases; unmatched bases: 5. The data belong to a study of blood T cell repertoires in COVID-19. Study at large: Acute and convalescent COVID-19 specimens originated in the United States, Italy and Spain. From T cells, B-cell-depleted T cells, or PBMCs came the material, which was cDNA or gDNA.

Sequenced input: peripheral blood. V and J are TRBV27 and TRBJ2-1; TRBD2 matches 14 bases. The source is a human donor with acute or convalescent COVID-19. The donor label of this sample is uncertain. The CDR3 DNA sequence: TGTGCCAGCAGTTTACCGGGACTAGCGGGGGTTCCCTACAATGAGCAGTTCTTC. This sequence encodes CASSLPGLAGVPYNEQFF.